This TCR beta chain was observed in a study of control samples from healthy donors and cancer patients. The repertoire was sequenced with immunoSEQ multiplex PCR; TCRdb's copy has only in-frame clones and lacks some. The sample contains roughly 180,000 clones, roughly 95% of which appear only once. The CDR3 consists of 17 residues. The germline V gene encodes CDR1 LGHNA and CDR2 YSLEER. V was clipped by 4 bases and J by 0 bases; unmatched bases: 7. This receptor was identified in a woman in her sixties or seventies in good health. Material for sequencing was blood. The chain links TRBV4-3 to TRBJ1-3; 9 nucleotides align to TRBD1. The CDR3 here is CASSLRQGVFSGNTIYF. The CDR3 nucleotides are TGCGCCAGCAGCCTACGACAGGGGGTCTTCTCTGGAAACACCATATATTTT.